This TCR beta chain is from a study of cytomegalovirus exposure and HLA in healthy donors (dated by TCRdb to about 2017). Looking at the study overall: In an earlier analysis of 587 of the donors, about 270 Gb of sequence data and some 100 million unique TCR beta sequences from 180 million or so T cells were reported. The T cell repertoires of under 750 subjects were profiled by immunosequencing and related to cytomegalovirus serostatus. Typing coverage differed by locus: A, B, C, DRB1 and DQB1 were typed in about 620-640 donors, DQA1 in about 500, DPA1 in around 610, and DPB1 in 450 to 490. Because of strong linkage in the cohort, five DR-DQ haplotypes were treated as single units for association and clustering. Of the roughly 400 genotyped donors, over 65% fell in the genetic ancestry cluster associated with self-reported Caucasian donors. Both class I and class II loci were covered by HLA typing, at four-digit resolution. A later genetic analysis used genome-wide SNP genotypes for about 55% of the 666 donors, treating that subset as a discovery cohort. A later analysis re-analyzed previously published TCR beta repertoires from 650 to 800 donors and added high-resolution HLA genotyping to study TCR occurrence patterns. An earlier analysis of 587 of the donors used high-throughput TCR beta sequencing to judge whether each TCR beta V gene segment behaved as functional or pseudogenic. Donor age, sex, ethnicity and CMV serostatus were collected together with the repertoire data. To predict cytomegalovirus infection status, the study combined high-throughput TCR immunosequencing, statistical association of individual TCRs with disease status, and machine learning. Among approximately 370 genotyped donors of the cohort, an average of approximately 220,000 unique TCR beta nucleotide sequences was sequenced per donor, of which roughly 17% were non-productive. Rather than drawing on any new phenotypic data, the later analysis identified candidate immune exposures from TCR beta sequences and the way those sequences occurred across donors. The study was designed to test whether signatures of past pathogen exposure could be identified by cataloging public T cell receptors. An early release covering about 600 HLA-typed donors comprised approximately 290 gigabases of sequencing data and 85 million to 100 million unique TCR sequences. A separate validation cohort of roughly 110 different subjects was used in addition to the approximately 670-subject first cohort. Every repertoire in the discovery cohort had been generated on one and the same sequencing platform.

The cohort consisted of hundreds of healthy bone marrow donors. At the time of sampling, all cohort members were nominally healthy, though unrecorded immune exposures were likely present. The donor tested CMV seropositive, placing the donor among the approximately 290 seropositive members of the cohort. A peripheral blood sample was collected from each donor, and TCR beta sequencing was performed on peripheral blood mononuclear cells. The Qiagen DNeasy Blood Extraction Kit was used to extract genomic DNA from the blood cell samples. V is cut by 0 bases and J by 4 bases, and the space between the germline ends is 19 bases. Reading the germline V gene gives CDR1 LGHNA and CDR2 YNFKEQ. The CDR3 sequence holds 17 residues, the cysteine and phenylalanine included. Of all the DNA, just the CDR3 is kept, 51 bases in frame from base 1. In regard to this clone: Its antigen remains unidentified. No base quality values were provided; no much bigger clone lies one nucleotide off.

Libraries were built with the immunoSEQ multiplex PCR assay. For the multiplex PCR, a mixture combining 60 forward primers for TCR Vbeta segments and 13 reverse primers for TCR Jbeta segments was used. The CDR3 region of rearranged TCR beta genes was amplified from genomic DNA by a multiplex PCR assay. The Illumina HiSeq System was used to sequence the amplified TCR beta libraries as 87-base-pair reads. The study's own analysis went as follows. A later analysis counted tens of millions of unique TCR beta chains across the roughly 700 repertoires, and some 11 million of these chains were shared by at least two donors. Raw reads were error-corrected and collapsed into unique sequences with a nearest-neighbor algorithm that merged closely related sequences to remove PCR and sequencing errors. Alignment of CDR3 sequences to IMGT reference sequences was used to assign V, D and J gene segments. For a sequence to be retained, a match of at least six nucleotides was required to both a V gene segment and a J gene segment. Rearrangements were called productive when the CDR3 lacked stop codons and stayed in frame with V and J; all others were non-productive. Following IMGT convention, CDR3 was defined as the stretch from the second conserved V-encoded cysteine to the conserved J-encoded phenylalanine. The earlier analysis of about 590 of the donors excluded sequences that lacked an unambiguous match to a single V gene segment. In an earlier analysis of 587 of the donors, V segments were called functional above 56.7% productive rearrangements and were called segregating when the between-donor standard deviation exceeded 5%. A statistical classification framework was developed to diagnose cytomegalovirus status using the catalog of TCR beta chain sequences. V and J gene assignment, in a later analysis, came from comparing TCR nucleotide sequences with IMGT/GENE-DB human TR gene sequences. The TCRdist pipeline was used in a later analysis to assign CDR3 sequences and most-parsimonious VDJ recombination scenarios. In a later analysis, each TCR beta chain was defined by its CDR3 amino acid sequence together with its V-gene family, and reads without a unique V-gene family were excluded. A later analysis removed 600 or so highly shared, low-generation-probability nucleotide sequences to deal with suspected cross-contamination and a sequencing artifact. In a later analysis, a clonal expansion index was calculated for each public chain from normalized within-repertoire ranks of inferred template counts. In a later analysis, generation probabilities were computed using a VDJ recombination model fitted to out-of-frame rearrangements, and the results were checked against IGoR. Hypergeometric tests were used in a later analysis to score TCR-TCR, TCR-HLA and TCR-CMV co-occurrence, with a repertoire-size bias correction applied to the TCR pairs. In a later analysis, false discovery rates were estimated by permuting HLA or CMV assignments 20 times. In a later analysis, co-occurring TCRs were grouped using DBSCAN, with TCRdist sequence similarity added in when clustering inside HLA-allele-positive subsets. For co-occurrence clustering, repertoires with fewer than 30,000 or more than 120,000 public chains were excluded, along with five repertoires with anomalous nucleotide sharing. TCRdb took this table from immuneACCESS and kept in-frame rearrangements with V and J called. Such tables lack part of the clones; where checked against another copy, unresolved V genes explain under half of the gap, and the rest is unexplained. The V and J calls and clone size were taken over from that table, and D and trimming were inferred from the DNA. The sample records about 130,000 clones, just under 75% of which are singletons. The ten largest clones take up 6% to 8.5% of the sample.

Points the paper makes about the study in general: In vitro tests confirmed that a few of the cytomegalovirus-associated TCR beta chains recognize cytomegalovirus antigens. Several of the top co-occurrence clusters appeared to be linked to parvovirus B19, influenza, CMV and Epstein-Barr virus, according to a later analysis. In both the original and validation cohorts, the classifier was reported to diagnose cytomegalovirus status with high specificity and sensitivity. A further reported finding was that TCR beta sequences accurately predicted the HLA-A and HLA-B alleles for most subjects in the first cohort. At a false discovery rate of 0.05, a later analysis linked under 20,000 TCR beta sequences to specific HLA alleles. For the cohort, immune exposure information was limited to CMV serostatus. When HLA alleles, especially DR and DQ, strongly co-occurred, attributing TCR associations to individual alleles was difficult. Most TCR sequences were observed very rarely across donors, whereas some public TCRs were present in many individuals. In a later analysis, the rate of TCR association differed among HLA loci, with DRB1 alleles having the most associated TCRs and HLA-C alleles having the fewest. In an earlier analysis of fewer than 750 of the donors, most TCR beta V segments were observed in productive rearrangements about 90% or about 30% of the time, broadly matching IMGT annotations. The earlier analysis of some 560 of the donors excluded about 16 rarely observed V segments, including chromosome 9 orphons, because counts were too low. A later analysis found that HLA-associated TCR beta chains were more clonally expanded and had lower generation probabilities than equally common non-associated chains. The 87-base-pair reads could not distinguish some IMGT-functional V segments, including TRBV6-2 and TRBV6-3, so those segments were excluded. Because HLA typing was missing for some donors at each locus, association tests included only the typed subset. A later genetic analysis reported fewer N-insertions in productive TCRs among donors in an Asian-associated ancestry cluster than the roughly 700-donor mean. The study listed around 160 TCR beta chains as associated with cytomegalovirus. In a later genetic analysis, a missense DCLRE1C variant was associated with V-gene and J-gene trimming of TCR beta chains, and the association was replicated in an independent cohort. This cohort had only TCR beta chains sequenced, and the lack of alpha or paired-chain data limited which features could be detected. A group of highly shared sequence variants was considered likely to be a technical artifact of the sequencing pipeline. According to a later analysis, most CMV-associated TCR beta chains appeared to be HLA-restricted, and the HLA associations seemed to be driven largely by CMV exposure. It was suggested by the authors that the approach could potentially be generalized to other disease states and immunological phenotypes. The presence/absence analyses assumed that sequencing depth was roughly uniform across donors, and that assumption may not be true. Correlated functional status among segregating V segments might reflect linkage disequilibrium, but an unknown experimental factor could not be ruled out.

The sequence links TRBV4-2 to TRBJ2-7; TRBD1 is possibly the D segment (6 matching bases). The TCR comes from a man between 35 and 55 years old in good health and CMV-seropositive. The sample comprised PBMCs. This receptor carries the CDR3 CASSQESLTGIAYEQYF. The nucleotide sequence reads TGTGCCAGCAGCCAAGAGTCACTGACAGGCATTGCGTACGAGCAGTACTTC.